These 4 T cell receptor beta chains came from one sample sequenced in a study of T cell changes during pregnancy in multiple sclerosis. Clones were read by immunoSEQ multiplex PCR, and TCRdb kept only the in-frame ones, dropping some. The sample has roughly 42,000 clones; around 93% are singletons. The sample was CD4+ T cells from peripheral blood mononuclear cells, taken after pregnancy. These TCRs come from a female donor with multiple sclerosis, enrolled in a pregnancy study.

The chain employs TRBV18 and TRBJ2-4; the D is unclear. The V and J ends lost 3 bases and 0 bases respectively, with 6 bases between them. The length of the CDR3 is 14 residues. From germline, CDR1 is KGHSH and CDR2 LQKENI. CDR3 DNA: TGTGCCAGCTCACCGTCTCTAGCCAAAAACATTCAGTACTTC. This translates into CASSPSLAKNIQYF.

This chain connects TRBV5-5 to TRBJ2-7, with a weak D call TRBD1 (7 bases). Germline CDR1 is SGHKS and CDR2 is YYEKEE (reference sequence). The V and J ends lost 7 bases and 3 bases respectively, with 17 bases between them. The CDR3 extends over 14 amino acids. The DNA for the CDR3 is TGTGCCAGCTACCCAGGGGGGCAAAACTACGAGCAGTACTTC. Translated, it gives CASYPGGQNYEQYF.

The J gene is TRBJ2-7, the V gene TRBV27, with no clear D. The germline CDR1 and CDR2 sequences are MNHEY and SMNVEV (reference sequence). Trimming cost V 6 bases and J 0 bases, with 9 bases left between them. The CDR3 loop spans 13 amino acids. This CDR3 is CASRSHHSYEQYF. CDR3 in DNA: TGTGCCAGCAGGTCACACCACTCCTACGAGCAGTACTTC.

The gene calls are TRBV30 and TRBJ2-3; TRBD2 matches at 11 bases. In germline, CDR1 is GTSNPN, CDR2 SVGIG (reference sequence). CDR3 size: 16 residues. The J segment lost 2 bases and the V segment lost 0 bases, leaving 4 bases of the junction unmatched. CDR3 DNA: TGTGCCTGGAGTGTGTTTAGCGGGGGGGCCACAGATACGCAGTATTTT. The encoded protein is CAWSVFSGGATDTQYF.